Reported below is one T cell receptor (beta chain). The CDR3 loop spans 17 amino acids. The J segment lost 1 base and the V segment lost 0 bases, leaving 4 bases of the junction unmatched. Germline assignment: CDR1 SGHRS and CDR2 YFSETQ. Only in-frame clones appear in the TCRdb table, and some are missing; sequencing was by immunoSEQ multiplex PCR. The sample has roughly 310,000 clones; 70% to 90% are singletons. This entry is derived from a study of blood T cell repertoires in COVID-19. The gene calls are TRBV5-1 and TRBJ2-6; 7 bases align to TRBD1. This receptor was identified in a woman aged 40 to 50 who had recovered from COVID-19. Input material: PBMCs or T cells enriched from blood (not recorded which). This CDR3 reads CASSLVPQGSGANVLTF. Written as DNA, the CDR3 is TGCGCCAGCAGCTTGGTTCCACAGGGGTCTGGGGCCAACGTCCTGACTTTC.